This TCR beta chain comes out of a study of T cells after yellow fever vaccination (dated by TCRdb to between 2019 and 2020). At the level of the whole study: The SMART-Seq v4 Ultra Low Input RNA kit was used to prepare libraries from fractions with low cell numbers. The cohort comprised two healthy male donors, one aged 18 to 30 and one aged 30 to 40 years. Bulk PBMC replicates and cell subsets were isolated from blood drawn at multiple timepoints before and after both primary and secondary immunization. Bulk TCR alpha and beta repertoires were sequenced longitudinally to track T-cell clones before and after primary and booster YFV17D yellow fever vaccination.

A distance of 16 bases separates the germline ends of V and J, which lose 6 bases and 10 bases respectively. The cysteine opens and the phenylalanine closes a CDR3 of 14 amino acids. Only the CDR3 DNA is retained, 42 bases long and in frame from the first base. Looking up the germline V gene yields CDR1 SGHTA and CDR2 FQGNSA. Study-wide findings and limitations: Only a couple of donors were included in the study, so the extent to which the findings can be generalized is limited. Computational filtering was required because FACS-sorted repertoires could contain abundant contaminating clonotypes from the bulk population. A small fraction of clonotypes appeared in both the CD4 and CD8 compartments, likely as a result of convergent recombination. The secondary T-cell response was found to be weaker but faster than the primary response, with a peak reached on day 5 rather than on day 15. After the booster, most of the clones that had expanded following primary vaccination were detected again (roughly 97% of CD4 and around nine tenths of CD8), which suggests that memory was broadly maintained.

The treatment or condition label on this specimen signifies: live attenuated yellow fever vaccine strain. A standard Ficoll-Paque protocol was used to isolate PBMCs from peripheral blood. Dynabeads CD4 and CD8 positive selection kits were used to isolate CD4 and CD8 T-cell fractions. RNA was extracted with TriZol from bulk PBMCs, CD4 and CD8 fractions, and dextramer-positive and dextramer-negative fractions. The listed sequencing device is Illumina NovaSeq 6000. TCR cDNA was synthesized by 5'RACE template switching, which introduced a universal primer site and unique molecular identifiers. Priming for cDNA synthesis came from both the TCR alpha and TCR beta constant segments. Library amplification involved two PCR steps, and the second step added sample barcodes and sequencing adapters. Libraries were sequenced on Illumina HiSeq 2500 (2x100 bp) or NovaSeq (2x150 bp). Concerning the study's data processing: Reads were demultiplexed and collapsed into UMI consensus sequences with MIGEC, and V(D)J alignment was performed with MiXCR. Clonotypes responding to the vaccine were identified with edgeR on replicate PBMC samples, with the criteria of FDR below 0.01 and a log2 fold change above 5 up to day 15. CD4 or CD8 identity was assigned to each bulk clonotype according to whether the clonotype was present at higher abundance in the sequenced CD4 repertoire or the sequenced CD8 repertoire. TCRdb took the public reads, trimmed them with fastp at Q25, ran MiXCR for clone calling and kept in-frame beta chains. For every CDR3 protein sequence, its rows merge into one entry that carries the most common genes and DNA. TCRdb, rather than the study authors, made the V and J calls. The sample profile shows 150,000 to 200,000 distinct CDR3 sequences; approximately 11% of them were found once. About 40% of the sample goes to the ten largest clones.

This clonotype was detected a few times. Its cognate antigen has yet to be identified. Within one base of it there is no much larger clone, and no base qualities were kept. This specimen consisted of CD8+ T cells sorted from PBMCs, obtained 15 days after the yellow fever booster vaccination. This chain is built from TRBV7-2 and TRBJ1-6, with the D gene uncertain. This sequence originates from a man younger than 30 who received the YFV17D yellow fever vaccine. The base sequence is TGTGCCAGCAGTCGTACCTTGGATGGATCACCCCTCCACTTT. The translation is CASSRTLDGSPLHF.